The 4 T cell receptor beta chains in this list originate from one sample, sequenced in a study of cytomegalovirus exposure and HLA in healthy donors. With 60 Vbeta and 13 Jbeta primers, the PCR was carried out. Profiling relied on immunoSEQ multiplex PCR, and the TCRdb table lists in-frame clones only, not all of them. The data hold over 250,000 clones, with roughly 88% observed a single time. Input material: PBMCs. The receptors here all came from a man aged 40-50 years in good health and CMV-seropositive.

The chain's CDR3 is CASSLGSSGRVDEQFF. The CDR3 bases are TGTGCCAGCAGCTTGGGGTCTAGCGGGAGGGTAGATGAGCAGTTCTTC. The chain combines TRBV5-5 with TRBJ2-1; the match to TRBD2 covers 12 bases. This CDR3 has 16 amino acids. The junction had 6 bases not matched to a gene; V was cut back by 0 bases and J by 8 bases. Germline loops: CDR1 SGHKS, CDR2 YYEKEE (reference sequence).

This clone was counted between two and nine times. This chain joins TRBV5-1 and TRBJ2-7; 11 bases align to TRBD2. Germline assignment: CDR1 SGHRS and CDR2 YFSETQ. The CDR3 contains 16 residues. Trimming took 0 bases from V and 0 from J; bases not matched to a gene: 2. For the CDR3, the DNA is TGCGCCAGCAGCTTGGGACTAGCGGGGATCTCCTACGAGCAGTACTTC. Translating gives CASSLGLAGISYEQYF.

The CDR3 DNA follows: TGTGCCAGCAGTCCAGCCAGGGGCAGGGGGCTTTCGGGCTACACCTTC. Its protein product is CASSPARGRGLSGYTF. The J gene is TRBJ1-2, the V gene TRBV28; 8 bases match TRBD1. J was trimmed by 8 bases and V by 5 bases; bases with no gene match: 16. CDR3 length equals 16 residues. Per the germline V gene, CDR1 is MDHEN and CDR2 is SYDVKM.

The V call is TRBV6-5, the J call TRBJ2-7; tentative D call: TRBD1 (5 bases). The CDR3 runs 16 residues. CDR1 is MNHEY, CDR2 SVGAGI, per germline. V was shortened by 0 bases and J by 2 bases, with 14 bases between the two germline ends. The CDR3 spells CASSYSYPGATYEQYF. The DNA for the CDR3 is TGTGCCAGCAGTTACTCGTATCCTGGGGCCACCTACGAGCAGTACTTC.